This entry describes one T cell receptor (beta chain). Its cognate antigen is unknown. Following RNA extraction, reverse transcription yielded cDNA that acted as the sequencing template. Libraries were prepared by immunoSEQ multiplex PCR; TCRdb keeps only in-frame clonotypes and omits some of them. The sample records around 120,000 clones, about 54% being singletons. Indicated treatment: oral pan-JAK inhibitor, 5-10 mg twice daily. This sample is drawn from a study of CD8+ T cells in alopecia areata. The study's findings and limits: Many of the expanded lesional clones endured in scalp and blood while on tofacitinib.

The CDR3 consists of 14 residues. Germline CDR1 and CDR2: MNHEY and SMNVEV (reference sequence). V lost 2 bases and J lost 2, with 10 bases in between. The chain recombines TRBV27 with TRBJ2-7, with a possible D match to TRBD2 (6 bases). Sequenced material: CD8+ T cells sorted from blood, taken at week 4, from a patient treated with tofacitinib. The sequence came from a human donor with alopecia areata. The CDR3 DNA is TGTGCCAGCAGTTTACACCGGGAGCCCTACGAGCAGTACTTC. It is translated as CASSLHREPYEQYF.